Listed here are 28 T cell receptor beta chains from one sample, sequenced in a study of cytomegalovirus exposure and HLA in healthy donors. A multiplex PCR was run with 60 Vbeta primers and 13 Jbeta primers. The repertoire was sequenced with immunoSEQ multiplex PCR; TCRdb's copy has only in-frame clones and lacks some. The specimen's table records about 72,000 clones. The sequenced sample consisted of PBMCs. The source of these receptors is a man aged 50 to 59 in good health and CMV-seropositive.

The chain couples TRBV5-4 to TRBJ2-5, with D possibly being TRBD1 (5 bases). Germline CDR1 is SGHNT and CDR2 is YYREEE (reference sequence). This CDR3 has 14 amino acids. V shed 4 bases and J shed 0 bases, with 10 bases lying between them. The CDR3 loop is CASSGEGDQETQYF. The CDR3 DNA reads as TGTGCCAGCAGCGGGGAAGGGGACCAAGAGACCCAGTACTTC.

V gene TRBV15 combines with J gene TRBJ1-2, with TRBD1 identical over 7 bases. CDR3 length: 14 amino acids. Trimming cost V 4 bases and J 1 base; bases outside gene matches: 3. The germline CDR1 and CDR2 sequences are LNHNV and YYDKDF (reference sequence). The CDR3 nucleotides are TGTGCCACCAGCACAAGACAGGGTAACTATGGCTACACCTTC. Its protein product is CATSTRQGNYGYTF.

The rearrangement links TRBV30 to TRBJ2-1, with 10 bases identical to TRBD2. Germline V lookup: CDR1 GTSNPN, CDR2 SVGIG (reference sequence). The CDR3 is 16 residues long. V trimming: 4 bases; J trimming: 6 bases; junction bases outside the gene matches: 12. The CDR3 reads CAWNRGAGGSPNEQFF. DNA of the CDR3: TGTGCCTGGAACCGCGGAGCGGGGGGGTCTCCCAATGAGCAGTTCTTC.

The chain joins TRBV21-1 to TRBJ1-1; no DNA check was done on the table's D call, TRBD1. TRBV21-1 is deemed a pseudogene. This CDR3 spans 13 amino acids. DNA for the CDR3: TGTGCCAGCAGCAAAGAGTCGGGGACAGAAGCTTTCTTT. This gives the protein CASSKESGTEAFF.

The J gene is TRBJ2-5, the V gene TRBV6-5, with TRBD1 matching over 8 bases. The CDR3 runs to 14 residues. The germline V gene has CDR1 MNHEY and CDR2 SVGAGI. Trimming removed 6 bases from V and 3 bases from J; junction bases left unmatched: 6. CDR3: CASSRKQGEETQYF. The CDR3 DNA reads TGTGCCAGCAGCCGTAAACAGGGGGAAGAGACCCAGTACTTC.

The chain uses TRBV29-1 and TRBJ1-1, with a weak D call TRBD1 (6 bases). The CDR3 contains 13 residues. V lost 4 bases, J lost 2 bases, and 11 bases lay in between. CDR1 SQVTM and CDR2 ANQGSEA come from the germline V gene. The CDR3 loop reads CSVGTALNTEAFF. The CDR3 DNA reads as TGCAGCGTTGGGACAGCCTTAAACACTGAAGCTTTCTTT.

The chain employs TRBV2 and TRBJ1-6; D is undetermined. The CDR3 runs 13 residues. CDR1 SNHLY and CDR2 FYNNEI come from the germline V gene. Between the trimmed V and J ends, which lost 6 bases and 7 bases, there was a span of 10 bases. CDR3 protein: CASSRGGNSPLHF. The CDR3 nucleotides are TGTGCCAGCAGCCGAGGAGGCAATTCACCCCTCCACTTT.

The rearrangement joins TRBV12-5 to TRBJ2-3, with D tentatively TRBD1 (6 bases). V dropped 4 bases and J dropped 3 bases, with 17 bases sitting between them. The CDR3 runs 16 residues. CDR1 and CDR2 (germline): LGHNT, FRNRAP. The CDR3 here is CASGSPRGSDTDTQYF. CDR3 in DNA: TGTGCTAGTGGTTCTCCGAGGGGGTCTGATACAGATACGCAGTATTTT.

This chain uses TRBV5-4 with TRBJ2-3; 11 bases fit TRBD2. Germline V gives CDR1 SGHNT, CDR2 YYREEE (reference sequence). The V segment lost 4 bases and the J segment 5 bases; nucleotides outside the gene matches: 6. The CDR3 is made up of 15 amino acids. The CDR3 sequence is CASSRPGLAVDTQYF. The CDR3 nucleotides are TGTGCCAGCAGCCGGCCGGGACTAGCGGTAGATACGCAGTATTTT.

The chain recombines TRBV30 with TRBJ2-3; the match to TRBD1 covers 7 bases. Looked up from germline, CDR1 is GTSNPN and CDR2 is SVGIG (reference sequence). The CDR3 covers 12 residues. The J segment lost 2 bases and the V segment lost 5 bases, leaving 1 base of the junction unmatched. In DNA form, the CDR3 reads TGTGCCTGGGGGACAGTCACAGATACGCAGTATTTT. Its translation: CAWGTVTDTQYF.

The J gene is TRBJ1-2, the V gene TRBV5-6; D might be TRBD1 (6 bases). The germline V and J ends were trimmed by 3 bases and 4 bases, with 13 bases remaining between them. Germline V lookup: CDR1 SGHDT, CDR2 YYEEEE. The CDR3 has 14 amino acids. CDR3 coding DNA: TGTGCCAGCAGCTATCCGGACAGACGCTATGGCTACACCTTC. It codes for CASSYPDRRYGYTF.

The CDR3 DNA is TGTGCCAGCCTAGGGGAAGGTGGCTATGGCTACACCTTC. Its protein is CASLGEGGYGYTF. The chain links TRBV27 to TRBJ1-2; weak D call: TRBD1 (5 bases). The CDR3 spans 13 residues. Trimming left V 8 bases short and J 4 bases short, with 14 bases between. In germline, CDR1 is MNHEY, CDR2 SMNVEV (reference sequence).

The chain links TRBV19 to TRBJ2-3; D perhaps matches TRBD1 (6 bases). Between the trimmed V and J ends, which lost 5 bases and 2 bases, there was a span of 20 bases. This CDR3 comprises 17 residues. Germline V lookup: CDR1 LNHDA, CDR2 SQIVND (reference sequence). The CDR3 is CASSPRDPRGPTDTQYF. The CDR3 region has the DNA TGTGCCAGTAGTCCCCGGGACCCCAGGGGCCCCACAGATACGCAGTATTTT. Full variable domain (rest looked up from reference TRBV19 and TRBJ2-3): DGGITQSPKYLFRKEGQNVTLSCEQNLNHDAMYWYRQDPGQGLRLIYYSQIVNDFQKGDIAEGYSVSREKKESFPLTVTSAQKNPTAFYLCASSPRDPRGPTDTQYFGPGTRLTVL.

V and J are TRBV2 and TRBJ2-2, with 10 bases lining up with TRBD2. Germline values: CDR1 SNHLY, CDR2 FYNNEI. The CDR3 totals 17 residues. Trimming removed 7 bases from V and 1 base from J; junction bases left unmatched: 9. CDR3 amino acids: CASNRTPSGRNTGELFF. Here the CDR3 DNA reads TGTGCCAGCAACCGGACCCCTAGCGGGAGGAACACCGGGGAGCTGTTTTTT. The full variable domain, completed using reference TRBV2 and TRBJ2-2, is EPEVTQTPSHQVTQMGQEVILRCVPISNHLYFYWYRQILGQKVEFLVSFYNNEISEKSEIFDDQFSVERPDGSNFTLKIRSTKLEDSAMYFCASNRTPSGRNTGELFFGEGSRLTVL.

The rearrangement joins TRBV10-3 to TRBJ1-2, with 7 bases aligning to TRBD1. Germline assignment: CDR1 ENHRY and CDR2 SYGVKD. Trimming took 6 bases from V and 1 from J; bases not matched to a gene: 2. The CDR3 is 13 amino acids. CDR3 loop: CAISRDSNYGYTF. The DNA of the CDR3 is TGTGCCATCAGCCGGGACAGTAACTATGGCTACACCTTC.

This sequence joins TRBV6-5 and TRBJ1-6, with D possibly TRBD1 on 6 matching bases. Germline V lookup: CDR1 MNHEY, CDR2 SVGAGI. Trimming cost V 4 bases and J 7 bases, with 11 bases left between them. The CDR3 is made up of 14 amino acids. The CDR3 loop reads CASSSRDKNSPLHF. DNA for the CDR3: TGTGCCAGCAGTTCCCGGGACAAGAATTCACCCCTCCACTTT.

This chain joins TRBV9 and TRBJ1-1; no clear D gene. The CDR3 sequence is 14 residues long. V lost 0 bases, J lost 1 base, and 7 bases lay in between. Germline V CDR1 and CDR2: SGDLS, YYNGEE. CDR3 amino acids: CASSVVLGNTEAFF. The CDR3 DNA reads as TGTGCCAGCAGCGTAGTTCTAGGGAACACTGAAGCTTTCTTT.

This chain links TRBV12-5 with TRBJ1-1, with TRBD1 as a possible D gene (5 bases). The CDR3 is 13 amino acids. V was cut by 6 bases and J by 1 base, with 9 bases left in between. Per the germline V gene, CDR1 is LGHNT and CDR2 is FRNRAP. For the CDR3, the DNA is TGTGCTAGTGGCCTAGGACAGAACACTGAAGCTTTCTTT. Protein: CASGLGQNTEAFF.

The genes are TRBV5-1 and TRBJ2-5; D might be TRBD1 (6 bases). The V and J ends lost 4 bases and 1 base respectively, with 11 bases between them. The CDR3 contains 14 residues. Germline CDR1 SGHRS, CDR2 YFSETQ. CDR3: CASSIGQSQETQYF. The CDR3 DNA sequence: TGCGCCAGCAGCATTGGACAGAGCCAAGAGACCCAGTACTTC. Using reference TRBV5-1 and TRBJ2-5 for the parts outside the CDR3, the full variable domain is KAGVTQTPRYLIKTRGQQVTLSCSPISGHRSVSWYQQTPGQGLQFLFEYFSETQRNKGNFPGRFSGRQFSNSRSEMNVSTLELGDSALYLCASSIGQSQETQYFGPGTRLLVL.

V is TRBV5-4 and J is TRBJ1-1; D might be TRBD1 (5 bases). The CDR3 loop spans 16 amino acids. The V end lost 3 bases, the J end lost 1 base, and 16 bases lay between the germline ends. The germline V gene has CDR1 SGHNT and CDR2 YYREEE (reference sequence). The CDR3 sequence is CASSSGGVGPNTEAFF. The CDR3 DNA follows: TGTGCCAGCAGCTCCGGGGGGGTTGGGCCGAACACTGAAGCTTTCTTT.

This chain joins TRBV6-5 and TRBJ2-1, with 10 bases aligning to TRBD2. The V gene's germline CDR1 is MNHEY and CDR2 SVGAGI. The ends lost 5 bases at V and 10 bases at J; junction bases unmatched: 11. The CDR3 contains 15 residues. This chain's CDR3 is CASSGIAGGLWEQFF. The CDR3 bases are TGTGCCAGCAGTGGCATAGCGGGGGGCCTGTGGGAGCAGTTCTTC.

J is TRBJ2-7 and V is TRBV10-2; TRBD2 is a possible D gene (6 bases). Trimming took off 6 bases at V and 0 bases at J, with 9 bases between the two ends. Germline CDR1 reads WSHSY; CDR2 reads SAAADI. CDR3 size: 13 residues. CDR3 bases: TGCGCCAGCAGGAGGAGGGGCTCCTACGAGCAGTACGTC. As protein: CASRRRGSYEQYV.

The chain has TRBV6-5 and TRBJ1-2; D not resolved. Trimming pared 0 bases from V and 6 bases from J, leaving 14 bases between. Germline lookup yields CDR1 MNHEY and CDR2 SVGAGI. This CDR3 region has 15 residues. This chain's CDR3 is CASSYSSPTFDGYTF. For the CDR3, the DNA is TGTGCCAGCAGTTACTCGAGTCCGACTTTTGATGGCTACACCTTC.

The gene calls are TRBV7-2 and TRBJ1-4; 10 bases agree with TRBD1. The CDR3 is 15 residues long. J lost 10 bases, V lost 6 bases, and 11 bases had no gene match. Germline loops: CDR1 SGHTA, CDR2 FQGNSA. The CDR3, as DNA: TGTGCCAGCAGACTCACCTCCGGGACAGGGGTAAAACTGTTTTTT. Encoded protein: CASRLTSGTGVKLFF.

V and J are TRBV15 and TRBJ1-1, with 8 bases lining up with TRBD1. The length of the CDR3 is 14 residues. Per germline, CDR1 LNHNV and CDR2 YYDKDF (reference sequence). V was pared by 9 bases and J by 3 bases, with 9 bases of the junction left unmatched. CDR3 sequence: CATQGAVGYTEAFF. The CDR3 bases are TGTGCCACTCAGGGGGCCGTAGGGTACACTGAAGCTTTCTTT.

The chain uses TRBV5-4 and TRBJ1-1, with TRBD1 matching 9 bases. CDR3 length equals 13 residues. The V segment lost 4 bases and the J segment 3 bases; nucleotides outside the gene matches: 1. Germline CDR1 reads SGHNT; CDR2 reads YYREEE (reference sequence). The CDR3 spells CASSRTGDTEAFF. The CDR3 DNA reads as TGTGCCAGCAGCAGGACAGGGGACACTGAAGCTTTCTTT. The variable domain in full, completed from reference TRBV5-4 and TRBJ1-1, reads ETGVTQSPTHLIKTRGQQVTLRCSSQSGHNTVSWYQQALGQGPQFIFQYYREEENGRGNFPPRFSGLQFPNYSSELNVNALELDDSALYLCASSRTGDTEAFFGQGTRLTVV.

CDR3 residues: CASSQKGRGAPLHEQFF. Written as DNA, the CDR3 is TGCGCCAGCAGCCAAAAGGGGCGGGGGGCACCCCTTCATGAGCAGTTCTTC. The chain joins TRBV4-1 to TRBJ2-1; TRBD2 matches 8 bases. Germline V gives CDR1 MGHRA, CDR2 YSYEKL. Germline trimming cut 2 bases from V and 8 bases from J; bases unmatched to any gene: 14. The CDR3 extends over 17 amino acids.

The chain joins TRBV27 to TRBJ1-2; D might be TRBD1 (5 bases). The CDR3 totals 12 residues. V was trimmed by 6 bases and J by 2 bases, leaving 7 bases between them. From germline, CDR1 is MNHEY and CDR2 SMNVEV (reference sequence). CDR3 nucleotides: TGTGCCAGCAGGACAGTGAACTATGGCTACACCTTC. It yields the protein CASRTVNYGYTF.